This T cell receptor (beta chain) was found in a study of cytomegalovirus exposure and HLA in healthy donors. At the level of the study: An earlier analysis found under 130 million unique TCR beta sequences from about 190 million T cells. Among several hundred genotyped donors, roughly 81% fell in the Caucasian-associated ancestry cluster.

V dropped 6 bases and J dropped 1; count of bases not matched to a gene: 15. CDR1 and CDR2 (germline): ENHRY, SYGVKD. The CDR3 sequence is 19 residues long. Regarding this clone: The antigen remains undetermined.

Both 60 Vbeta primers and 13 Jbeta primers went into the PCR. Profiling relied on immunoSEQ multiplex PCR, and the TCRdb table lists in-frame clones only, not all of them. Of approximately 69,000 clones in the sample, roughly three quarters were seen once. Points from the study as a whole: Several of the most significant clusters appeared linked to common viral pathogens, based on a later analysis.

This receptor was identified in a man aged 18 to 29 in good health and CMV-seronegative. This chain uses TRBV10-3 with TRBJ2-3; 11 positions match TRBD2. Sequencing used PBMCs. The chain's CDR3 is CAIRPHVVSGGAGTDTQYF. CDR3 nucleotide sequence: TGTGCCATCAGGCCCCATGTGGTTAGCGGGGGGGCTGGCACAGATACGCAGTATTTT.